The 10 T cell receptor beta chains below come from one sample, sequenced in a study of cytomegalovirus exposure and HLA in healthy donors. PCR was performed using 60 Vbeta and 13 Jbeta primers. TCRdb's copy holds only in-frame clones and misses some; the assay was immunoSEQ multiplex PCR. Here the sample table reports about 140,000 clones. Sequencing input: PBMCs. All receptors derive from a man in his forties or fifties in good health and CMV-seronegative.

The chain joins TRBV5-1 to TRBJ2-5; 11 positions match TRBD2. The CDR3 runs to 16 residues. Trimming at V came to 0 bases and at J to 5 bases, leaving 6 bases not matched to a gene. The germline CDR1 and CDR2 sequences are SGHRS and YFSETQ. Here the CDR3 reads CASSLEASGGKETQYF. Here the CDR3 DNA reads TGCGCCAGCAGCTTGGAGGCTAGCGGGGGGAAGGAGACCCAGTACTTC.

This chain connects TRBV27 to TRBJ2-3; 11 nucleotides agree with TRBD2. V dropped 6 bases and J dropped 0; count of bases not matched to a gene: 8. This CDR3 is built from 17 residues. Germline lookup yields CDR1 MNHEY and CDR2 SMNVEV (reference sequence). The DNA of the CDR3 is TGTGCCAGCAGCAGTCTAGCGGGGGGATCCAGCACAGATACGCAGTATTTT. It specifies CASSSLAGGSSTDTQYF.

The rearrangement links TRBV11-1 to TRBJ2-2, with 7 nucleotides matching TRBD1. The V gene end was trimmed by 8 bases and the J gene end by 7 bases; junction bases not matched to a gene: 7. There are 13 residues in the CDR3. Germline lookup yields CDR1 SGHAT and CDR2 FQDESV (reference sequence). CDR3 nucleotides: TGTGCCAGCGGGGTGACAGGGATCGGGGAGCTGTTTTTT. It encodes CASGVTGIGELFF.

This rearrangement joins TRBV13 to TRBJ2-3; TRBD1 matches 8 bases. The CDR3 sequence is 16 residues long. CDR1 and CDR2 from the germline V gene are PRHDT and FYEKMQ (reference sequence). The V gene end was trimmed by 6 bases and the J gene end by 1 base; junction bases not matched to a gene: 9. CDR3 region: CASRRRIQGGTDTQYF. The DNA for the CDR3 is TGTGCCAGCAGACGGAGGATACAGGGGGGCACAGATACGCAGTATTTT.

J is TRBJ1-6 and V is TRBV5-5; TRBD1 might be the D (5 bases). V gave up 0 bases and J gave up 0 bases, with 10 bases separating them. The CDR3 runs 17 residues. Germline assignment: CDR1 SGHKS and CDR2 YYEKEE (reference sequence). CDR3 residues: CASSLGGTGSYNSPLHF. CDR3 nucleotide sequence: TGTGCCAGCAGCTTGGGGGGCACCGGCTCCTATAATTCACCCCTCCACTTT.

V and J are TRBV5-4 and TRBJ2-2; no firm D call. The germline V and J ends were trimmed by 1 base and 8 bases, with 9 bases remaining between them. The CDR3 is made up of 13 amino acids. From germline, CDR1 is SGHNT and CDR2 YYREEE (reference sequence). The CDR3 coding sequence is TGTGCCAGCAGCTTGACCGGAGCAGGGGAGCTGTTTTTT. It encodes CASSLTGAGELFF.

V usage is TRBV5-6 and J usage is TRBJ1-2; TRBD1 matches 12 bases. This CDR3 is built from 13 residues. CDR1 SGHDT and CDR2 YYEEEE come from the germline V gene. V lost 7 bases and J lost 8; bases outside the gene matches: 6. CDR3 loop: CASHGTGGEGYTF. The DNA of the CDR3 is TGTGCCAGCCATGGGACAGGGGGCGAGGGCTACACCTTC.

This sequence joins TRBV5-1 and TRBJ1-4, with a possible D match to TRBD1 (6 bases). Germline CDR1 SGHRS, CDR2 YFSETQ. The germline V and J ends were trimmed by 4 bases and 3 bases, with 13 bases remaining between them. The CDR3 totals 15 residues. CDR3 sequence reads: CASSLLGGPNEKLFF. In DNA, the CDR3 is TGCGCCAGCAGCCTGTTGGGGGGGCCTAATGAAAAACTGTTTTTT.

The chain uses TRBV2 and TRBJ1-5; D is possibly TRBD1 (6 bases). Germline CDR1 SNHLY, CDR2 FYNNEI. The CDR3 extends over 17 amino acids. V dropped 5 bases and J dropped 0 bases, with 17 bases sitting between them. CDR3 sequence reads: CASSPDRFQRSNQPQHF. For the CDR3, the DNA is TGTGCCAGCAGTCCAGACAGGTTCCAACGTAGCAATCAGCCCCAGCATTTT.

The rearrangement joins TRBV18 to TRBJ1-6, with D perhaps TRBD1 (5 bases). V was pared by 3 bases and J by 7 bases, with 10 bases between. The length of the CDR3 is 14 residues. Germline CDR1 and CDR2: KGHSH and LQKENI. CDR3: CASSPTDQNSPLHF. The CDR3 DNA reads as TGTGCCAGCTCACCGACAGACCAGAATTCACCCCTCCACTTT.